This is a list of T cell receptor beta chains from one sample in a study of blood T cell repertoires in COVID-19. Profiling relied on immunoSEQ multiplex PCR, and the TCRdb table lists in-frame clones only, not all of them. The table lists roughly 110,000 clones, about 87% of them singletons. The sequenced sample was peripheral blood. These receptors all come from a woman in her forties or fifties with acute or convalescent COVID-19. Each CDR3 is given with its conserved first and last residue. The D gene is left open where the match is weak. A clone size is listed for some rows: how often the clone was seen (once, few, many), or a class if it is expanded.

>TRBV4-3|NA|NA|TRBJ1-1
CASSQVAGINTEAFF
TGCGCCAGCAGCCAAGTAGCGGGAATAAACACTGAAGCTTTCTTT
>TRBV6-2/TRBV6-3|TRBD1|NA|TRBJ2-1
CASSRQGYNEQFF
TGTGCCAGCAGTCGACAGGGGTACAATGAGCAGTTCTTC
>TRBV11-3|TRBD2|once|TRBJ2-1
CASSLGGGAGFNEQFF
TGTGCCAGCAGCTTAGGGGGGGGAGCAGGGTTCAATGAGCAGTTCTTC
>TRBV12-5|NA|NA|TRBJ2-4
CASGLGYSLPLAKNIQYF
TGTGCTAGTGGTTTGGGGTACAGCCTCCCTTTAGCCAAAAACATTCAGTACTTC
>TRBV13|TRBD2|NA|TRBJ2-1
CASSSELGLAGANEQFF
TGTGCCAGCAGCTCAGAATTAGGACTAGCGGGGGCGAATGAGCAGTTCTTC
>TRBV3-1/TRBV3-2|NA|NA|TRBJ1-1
CASSQGRGWLAFF
TGTGCCAGCAGCCAGGGCAGGGGATGGTTAGCTTTCTTT
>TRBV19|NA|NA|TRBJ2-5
CASSTPFDIPQETQYF
TGTGCCAGTAGTACCCCATTCGACATACCCCAAGAGACCCAGTACTTC
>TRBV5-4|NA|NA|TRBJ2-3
CASSLGLEIDTQYF
TGTGCCAGCAGCTTGGGACTAGAGATCGATACGCAGTATTTT
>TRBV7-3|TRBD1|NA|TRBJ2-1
CASSDGTGVFNEQFF
TGTGCCAGCAGCGATGGGACAGGGGTTTTCAATGAGCAGTTCTTC
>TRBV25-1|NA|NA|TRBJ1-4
CASSAGAGEKLFF
TGTGCCAGCAGTGCAGGGGCTGGAGAAAAACTGTTTTTT
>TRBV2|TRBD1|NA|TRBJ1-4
CATNRGAFNEKLFF
TGTGCCACCAACAGGGGGGCTTTTAATGAAAAACTGTTTTTT
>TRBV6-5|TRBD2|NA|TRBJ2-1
CASSNLAGGYNEQFF
TGTGCCAGCAGTAACCTAGCGGGGGGGTACAATGAGCAGTTCTTC
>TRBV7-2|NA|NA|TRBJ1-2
CASSPDSSNLYGYTF
TGTGCCAGCAGCCCTGACAGTTCTAACCTCTATGGCTACACCTTC
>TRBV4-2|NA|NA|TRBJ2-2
CASSQDRNTGELFF
TGTGCCAGCAGCCAAGATCGTAACACCGGGGAGCTGTTTTTT
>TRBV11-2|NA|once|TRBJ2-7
CASSLDTRGEQYF
TGTGCCAGCAGCTTAGATACACGAGGAGAGCAGTACTTC
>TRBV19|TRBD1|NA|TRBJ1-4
CASRIRQGGEKLFF
TGTGCCAGTAGAATTCGACAGGGCGGTGAAAAACTGTTTTTT
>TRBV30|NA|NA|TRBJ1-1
CAWAPGGGTEAFF
TGTGCCTGGGCACCGGGGGGGGGCACTGAAGCTTTCTTT
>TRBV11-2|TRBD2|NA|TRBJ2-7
CASSPWLAGMSYEQYF
TGTGCCAGCAGCCCTTGGTTAGCGGGGATGTCCTACGAGCAGTACTTC
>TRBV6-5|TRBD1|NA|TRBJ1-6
CASSTGQKNSPLHF
TGTGCCAGCAGCACGGGACAGAAGAATTCACCCCTCCACTTT
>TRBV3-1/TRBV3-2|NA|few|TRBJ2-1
CASSQGRTGSSYNEQFF
TGTGCCAGCAGCCAAGGCCGAACAGGGAGCTCCTACAATGAGCAGTTCTTC
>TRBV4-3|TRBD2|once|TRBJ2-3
CASSQGAGGLSGDTQYF
TGCGCCAGCAGCCAAGGAGCGGGAGGGCTCTCGGGGGATACGCAGTATTTT
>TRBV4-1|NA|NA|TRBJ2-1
CATTGRASSYNEQFF
TGCGCCACAACCGGGCGGGCGAGCTCCTACAATGAGCAGTTCTTC
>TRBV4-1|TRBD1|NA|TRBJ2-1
CASSQLPGQGVNEQFF
TGCGCCAGCAGCCAACTACCGGGACAGGGGGTCAATGAGCAGTTCTTC
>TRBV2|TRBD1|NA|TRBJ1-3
CASTPGTGPGNTIYF
TGTGCCAGCACCCCGGGGACAGGGCCTGGAAACACCATATATTTT
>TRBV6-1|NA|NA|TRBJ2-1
CASSDTGSIYNEQFF
TGTGCCAGCAGTGATACAGGGAGCATTTACAATGAGCAGTTCTTC
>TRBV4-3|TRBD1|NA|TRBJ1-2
CASSQEQGAWGYTF
TGCGCCAGCAGCCAAGAACAGGGGGCTTGGGGCTACACCTTC
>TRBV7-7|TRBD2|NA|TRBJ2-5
CASSRTSGGQTQYF
TGTGCCAGCAGCCGGACTAGCGGGGGACAGACCCAGTACTTC
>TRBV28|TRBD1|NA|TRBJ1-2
CASSLSGDRGTYGYTF
TGTGCCAGCAGTTTATCGGGAGACAGGGGTACCTATGGCTACACCTTC
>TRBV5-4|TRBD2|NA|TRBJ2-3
CASSFGGGRGDTQYF
TGTGCCAGCAGCTTCGGCGGGGGGCGGGGAGATACGCAGTATTTT
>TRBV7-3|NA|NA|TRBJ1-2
CASSPGTTYGYTF
TGTGCCAGCAGCCCCGGGACAACCTATGGCTACACCTTC
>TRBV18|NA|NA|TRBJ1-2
CASSPPGGLSYGYTF
TGTGCCAGCTCACCACCGGGGGGGCTGAGCTATGGCTACACCTTC
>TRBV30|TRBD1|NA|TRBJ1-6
CAWSAALTGDSPLHF
TGTGCCTGGAGTGCGGCACTCACAGGGGATTCACCCCTCCACTTT
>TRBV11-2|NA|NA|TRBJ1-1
CASSLDRWSGRETEAFF
TGTGCCAGCAGCTTAGATCGGTGGTCGGGCCGGGAGACTGAAGCTTTCTTT
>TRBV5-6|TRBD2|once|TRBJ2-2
CASSLGLGGTGELFF
TGTGCCAGCAGCCTCGGACTAGGAGGGACCGGGGAGCTGTTTTTT
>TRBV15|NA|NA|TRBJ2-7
CATSRDSGGTYEQYF
TGTGCCACCAGCAGAGATTCCGGGGGTACTTACGAGCAGTACTTC
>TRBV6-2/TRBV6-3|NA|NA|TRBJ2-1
CASSYRGGPYSYNEQFF
TGTGCCAGCAGTTACCGGGGAGGACCTTACTCCTACAATGAGCAGTTCTTC
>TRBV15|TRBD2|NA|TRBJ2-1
CATSSGPGLAASYNEQFF
TGTGCCACCAGCAGTGGGCCGGGACTAGCGGCCTCCTACAATGAGCAGTTCTTC
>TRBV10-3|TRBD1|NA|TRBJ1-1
CAISELRGNLNTEAFF
TGTGCCATCAGTGAGCTCAGGGGGAATCTCAACACTGAAGCTTTCTTT
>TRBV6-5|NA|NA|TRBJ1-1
CASSYPEGTEAFF
TGTGCCAGCAGTTACCCCGAGGGCACTGAAGCTTTCTTT
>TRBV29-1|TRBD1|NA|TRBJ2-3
CSVGETGERADTQYF
TGCAGCGTAGGAGAAACAGGGGAGAGAGCAGATACGCAGTATTTT
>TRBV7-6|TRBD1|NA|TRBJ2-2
CASKGQGPTGELFF
TGTGCCAGCAAGGGACAGGGACCCACCGGGGAGCTGTTTTTT
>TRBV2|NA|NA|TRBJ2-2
CASSPRGDTGELFF
TGTGCCAGCAGTCCCCGAGGAGACACCGGGGAGCTGTTTTTT
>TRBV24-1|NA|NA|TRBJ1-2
CATSVDSNYGYTF
TGTGCCACCAGTGTCGACAGTAACTATGGCTACACCTTC
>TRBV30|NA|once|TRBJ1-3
CAWSYRQVPGNTIYF
TGTGCCTGGAGTTATCGACAGGTCCCTGGAAACACCATATATTTT
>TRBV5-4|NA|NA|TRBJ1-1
CASSVGAGTEAFF
TGTGCCAGCAGCGTTGGTGCAGGCACTGAAGCTTTCTTT